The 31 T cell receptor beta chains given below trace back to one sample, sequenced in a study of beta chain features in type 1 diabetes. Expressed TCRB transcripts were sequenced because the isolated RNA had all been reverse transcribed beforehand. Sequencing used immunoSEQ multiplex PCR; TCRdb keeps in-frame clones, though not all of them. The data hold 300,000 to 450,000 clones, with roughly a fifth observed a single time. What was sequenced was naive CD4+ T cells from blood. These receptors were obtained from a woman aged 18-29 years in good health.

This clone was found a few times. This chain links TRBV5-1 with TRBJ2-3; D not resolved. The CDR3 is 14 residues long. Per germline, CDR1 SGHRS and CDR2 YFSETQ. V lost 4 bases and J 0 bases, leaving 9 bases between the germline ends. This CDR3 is CASSPQASTDTQYF. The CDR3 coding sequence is TGCGCCAGCAGCCCCCAGGCTAGCACAGATACGCAGTATTTT. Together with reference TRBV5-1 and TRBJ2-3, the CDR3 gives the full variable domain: KAGVTQTPRYLIKTRGQQVTLSCSPISGHRSVSWYQQTPGQGLQFLFEYFSETQRNKGNFPGRFSGRQFSNSRSEMNVSTLELGDSALYLCASSPQASTDTQYFGPGTRLTVL.

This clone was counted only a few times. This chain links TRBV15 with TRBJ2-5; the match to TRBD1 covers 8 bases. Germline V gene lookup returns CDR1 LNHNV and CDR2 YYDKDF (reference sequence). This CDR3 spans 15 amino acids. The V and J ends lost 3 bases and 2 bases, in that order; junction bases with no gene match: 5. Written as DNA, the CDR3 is TGTGCCACCAGCAGGGACAGGGTAGAACAAGAGACCCAGTACTTC. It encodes CATSRDRVEQETQYF.

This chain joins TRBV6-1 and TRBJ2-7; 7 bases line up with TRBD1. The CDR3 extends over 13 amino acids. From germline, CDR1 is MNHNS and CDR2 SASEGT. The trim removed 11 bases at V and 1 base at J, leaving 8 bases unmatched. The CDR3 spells CAGTRDSSYEQYF. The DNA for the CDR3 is TGTGCCGGAACCCGGGACAGTTCCTACGAGCAGTACTTC.

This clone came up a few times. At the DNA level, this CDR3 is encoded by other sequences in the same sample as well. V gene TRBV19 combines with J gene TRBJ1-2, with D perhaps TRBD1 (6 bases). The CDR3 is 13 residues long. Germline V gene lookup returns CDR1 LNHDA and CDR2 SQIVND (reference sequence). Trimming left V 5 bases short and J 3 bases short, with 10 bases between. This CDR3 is CASSVQGDYGYTF. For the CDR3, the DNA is TGTGCCAGTAGTGTACAGGGCGACTATGGCTACACCTTC.

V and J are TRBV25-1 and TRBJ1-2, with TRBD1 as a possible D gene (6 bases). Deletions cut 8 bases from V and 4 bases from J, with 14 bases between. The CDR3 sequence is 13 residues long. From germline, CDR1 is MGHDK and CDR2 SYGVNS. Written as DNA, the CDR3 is TGTGCCAGCTCCGACAGGAGTACCTATGGCTACACCTTC. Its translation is CASSDRSTYGYTF.

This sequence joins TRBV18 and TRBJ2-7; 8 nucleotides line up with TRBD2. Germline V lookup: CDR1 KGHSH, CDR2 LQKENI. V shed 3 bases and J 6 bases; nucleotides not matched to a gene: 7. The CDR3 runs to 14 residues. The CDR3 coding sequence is TGTGCCAGCTCACCTCACCGGGAGGGCGCCGAGCAGTACTTC. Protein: CASSPHREGAEQYF.

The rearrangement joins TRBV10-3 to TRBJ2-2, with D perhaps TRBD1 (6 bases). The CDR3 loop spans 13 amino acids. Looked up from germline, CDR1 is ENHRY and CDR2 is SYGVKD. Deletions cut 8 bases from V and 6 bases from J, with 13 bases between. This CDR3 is CAIGNTGSGELFF. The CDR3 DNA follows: TGTGCCATCGGAAACACAGGGTCCGGGGAGCTGTTTTTT.

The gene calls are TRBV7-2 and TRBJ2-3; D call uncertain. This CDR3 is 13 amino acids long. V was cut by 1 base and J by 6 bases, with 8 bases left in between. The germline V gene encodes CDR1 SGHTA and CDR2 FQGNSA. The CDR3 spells CASSLGVADTQYF. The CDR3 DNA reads TGTGCCAGCAGCTTAGGGGTAGCCGATACGCAGTATTTT.

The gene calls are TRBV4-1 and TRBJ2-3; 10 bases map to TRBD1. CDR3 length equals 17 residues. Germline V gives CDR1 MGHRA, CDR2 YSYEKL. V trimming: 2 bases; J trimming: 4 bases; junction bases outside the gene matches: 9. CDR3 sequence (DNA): TGCGCCAGCAGCCAATTCGCGGGGGGACAGGGGCCAGATACGCAGTATTTT. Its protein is CASSQFAGGQGPDTQYF.

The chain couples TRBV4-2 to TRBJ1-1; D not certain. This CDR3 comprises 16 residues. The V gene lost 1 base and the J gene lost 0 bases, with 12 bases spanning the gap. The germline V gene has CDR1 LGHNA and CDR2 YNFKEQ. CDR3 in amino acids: CASSQVEATMNTEAFF. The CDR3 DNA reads TGTGCCAGCAGCCAAGTGGAGGCAACGATGAACACTGAAGCTTTCTTT.

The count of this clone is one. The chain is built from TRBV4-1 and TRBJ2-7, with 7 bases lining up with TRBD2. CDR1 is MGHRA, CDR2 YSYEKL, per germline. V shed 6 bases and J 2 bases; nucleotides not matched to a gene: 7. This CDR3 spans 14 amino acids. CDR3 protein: CASRATAGAYEQYF. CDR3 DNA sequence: TGCGCCAGCAGGGCCACGGCGGGGGCCTACGAGCAGTACTTC.

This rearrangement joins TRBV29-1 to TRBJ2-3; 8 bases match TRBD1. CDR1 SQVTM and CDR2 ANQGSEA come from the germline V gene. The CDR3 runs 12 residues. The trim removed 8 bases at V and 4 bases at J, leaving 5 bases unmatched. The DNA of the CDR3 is TGCAGCTCTGGACAGGGTTCAGATACGCAGTATTTT. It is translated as CSSGQGSDTQYF.

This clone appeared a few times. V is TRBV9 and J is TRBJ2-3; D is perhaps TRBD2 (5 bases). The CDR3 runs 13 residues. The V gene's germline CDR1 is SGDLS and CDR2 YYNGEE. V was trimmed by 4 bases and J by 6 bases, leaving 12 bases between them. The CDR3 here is CASSSLGGDTQYF. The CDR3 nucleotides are TGTGCCAGCAGCTCACTAGGTGGGGATACGCAGTATTTT.

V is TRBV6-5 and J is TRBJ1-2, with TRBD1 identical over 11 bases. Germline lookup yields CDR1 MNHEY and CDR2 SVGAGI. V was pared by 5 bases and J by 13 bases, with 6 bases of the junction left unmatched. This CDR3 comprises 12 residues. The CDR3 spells CASSLDRGRFTF. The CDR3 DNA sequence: TGTGCCAGCAGTCTGGACAGGGGGCGATTCACCTTC.

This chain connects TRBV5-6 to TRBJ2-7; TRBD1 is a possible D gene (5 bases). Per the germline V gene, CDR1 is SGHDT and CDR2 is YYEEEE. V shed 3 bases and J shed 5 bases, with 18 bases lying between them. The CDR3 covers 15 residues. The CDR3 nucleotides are TGTGCCAGCAGCTCTTGGTCCGCCAGGGCCCACGAGCAGTACTTC. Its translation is CASSSWSARAHEQYF. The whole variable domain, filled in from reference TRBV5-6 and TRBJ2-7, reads DAGVTQSPTHLIKTRGQQVTLRCSPKSGHDTVSWYQQALGQGPQFIFQYYEEEERQRGNFPDRFSGHQFPNYSSELNVNALLLGDSALYLCASSSWSARAHEQYFGPGTRLTVT.

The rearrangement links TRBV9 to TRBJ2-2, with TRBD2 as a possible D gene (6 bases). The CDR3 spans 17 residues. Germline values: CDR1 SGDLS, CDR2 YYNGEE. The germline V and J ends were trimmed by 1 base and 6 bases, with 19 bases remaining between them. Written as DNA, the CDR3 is TGTGCCAGCAGCGTAACGAGTGCGGGGCCTCTCTCCGGGGAGCTGTTTTTT. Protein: CASSVTSAGPLSGELFF.

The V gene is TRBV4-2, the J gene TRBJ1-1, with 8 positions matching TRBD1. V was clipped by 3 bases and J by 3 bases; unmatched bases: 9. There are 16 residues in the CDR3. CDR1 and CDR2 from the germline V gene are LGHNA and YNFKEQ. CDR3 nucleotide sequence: TGTGCCAGCAGCCATGCTACAGGGGGTGGAGACACTGAAGCTTTCTTT. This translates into CASSHATGGGDTEAFF.

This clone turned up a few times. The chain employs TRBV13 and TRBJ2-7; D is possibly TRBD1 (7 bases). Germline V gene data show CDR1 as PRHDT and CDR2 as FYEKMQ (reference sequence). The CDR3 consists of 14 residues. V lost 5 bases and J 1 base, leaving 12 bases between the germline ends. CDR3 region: CASSPGGRSYEQYF. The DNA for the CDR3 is TGTGCCAGCAGCCCAGGGGGGCGATCCTACGAGCAGTACTTC.

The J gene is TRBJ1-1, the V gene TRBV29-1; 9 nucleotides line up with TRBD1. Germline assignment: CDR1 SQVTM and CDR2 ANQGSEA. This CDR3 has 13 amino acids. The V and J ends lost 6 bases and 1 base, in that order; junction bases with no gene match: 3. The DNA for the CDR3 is TGCAGCGTGGGGGACAGGGCGAACACTGAAGCTTTCTTT. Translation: CSVGDRANTEAFF.

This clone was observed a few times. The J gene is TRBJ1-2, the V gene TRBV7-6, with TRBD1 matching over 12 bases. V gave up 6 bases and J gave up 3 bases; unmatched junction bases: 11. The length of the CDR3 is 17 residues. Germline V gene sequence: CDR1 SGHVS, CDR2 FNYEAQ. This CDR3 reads CASSLGTGGAGDYGYTF. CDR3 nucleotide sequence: TGTGCCAGCAGTCTAGGGACAGGGGGCGCAGGAGACTATGGCTACACCTTC.

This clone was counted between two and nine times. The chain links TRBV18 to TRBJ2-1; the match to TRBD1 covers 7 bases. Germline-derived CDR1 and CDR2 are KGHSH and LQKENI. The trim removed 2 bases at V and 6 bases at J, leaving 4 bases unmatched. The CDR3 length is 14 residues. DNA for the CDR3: TGTGCCAGCTCACCAAGGGACAGCCCCAATGAGCAGTTCTTC. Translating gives CASSPRDSPNEQFF.

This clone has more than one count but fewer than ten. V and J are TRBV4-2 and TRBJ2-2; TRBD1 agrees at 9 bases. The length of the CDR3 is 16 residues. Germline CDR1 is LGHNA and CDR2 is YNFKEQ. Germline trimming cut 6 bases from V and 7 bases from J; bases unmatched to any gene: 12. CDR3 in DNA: TGTGCCAGCAGACGCAGCCCCGGGACAGGGAACGGGGAGCTGTTTTTT. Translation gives CASRRSPGTGNGELFF.

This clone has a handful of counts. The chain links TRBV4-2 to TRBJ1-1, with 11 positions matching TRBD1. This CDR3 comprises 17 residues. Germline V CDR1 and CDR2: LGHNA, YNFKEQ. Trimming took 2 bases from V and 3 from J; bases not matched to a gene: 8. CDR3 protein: CASSQPLPGQGDTEAFF. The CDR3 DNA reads TGTGCCAGCAGCCAACCCCTACCGGGACAGGGGGACACTGAAGCTTTCTTT.

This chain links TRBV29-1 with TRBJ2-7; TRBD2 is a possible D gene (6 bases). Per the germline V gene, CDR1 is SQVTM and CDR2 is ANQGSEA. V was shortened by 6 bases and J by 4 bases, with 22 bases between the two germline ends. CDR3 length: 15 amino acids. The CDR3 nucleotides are TGCAGCGTCGCTTCGCGGGGATCCGGGGGTTACGAGCAGTACTTC. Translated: CSVASRGSGGYEQYF.

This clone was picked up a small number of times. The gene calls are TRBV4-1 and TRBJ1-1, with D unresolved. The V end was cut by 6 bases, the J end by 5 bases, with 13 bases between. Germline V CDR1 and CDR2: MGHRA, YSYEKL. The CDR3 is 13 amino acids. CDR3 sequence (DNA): TGCGCCAGCAGGACACTAGGGAGGACTGAAGCTTTCTTT. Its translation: CASRTLGRTEAFF.

The CDR3 region has the DNA TGCGCCAGCAGCCAAGATAGGGCGACTAGCGGGACGGGCTCCTACAATGAGCAGTTCTTC. This encodes CASSQDRATSGTGSYNEQFF. The J gene is TRBJ2-1, the V gene TRBV4-1, with 11 bases matching TRBD2. The germline CDR1 and CDR2 sequences are MGHRA and YSYEKL. Trimming cost V 0 bases and J 0 bases; bases outside gene matches: 10. The CDR3 contains 20 residues.

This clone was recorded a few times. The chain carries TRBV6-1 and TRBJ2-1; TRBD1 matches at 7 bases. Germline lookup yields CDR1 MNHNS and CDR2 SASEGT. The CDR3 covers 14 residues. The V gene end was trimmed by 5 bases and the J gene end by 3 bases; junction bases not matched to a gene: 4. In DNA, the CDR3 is TGTGCCAGCAGTTTTGGACAGGACTACAATGAGCAGTTCTTC. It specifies CASSFGQDYNEQFF.

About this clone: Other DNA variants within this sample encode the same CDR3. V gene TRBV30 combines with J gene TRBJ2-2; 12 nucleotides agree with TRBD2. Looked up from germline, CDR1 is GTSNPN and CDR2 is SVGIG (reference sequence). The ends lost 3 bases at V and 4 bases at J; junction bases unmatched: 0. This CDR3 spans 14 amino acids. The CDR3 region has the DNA TGTGCCTGGAGGGGACTAGCGGGCACCGGGGAGCTGTTTTTT. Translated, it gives CAWRGLAGTGELFF.

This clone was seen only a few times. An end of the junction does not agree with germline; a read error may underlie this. CDR3 region: CSAGQGYF. The DNA for the CDR3 is TGCAGTGCTGGACAGGGTTACTTT. This chain connects TRBV20-1 to TRBJ1-1, with TRBD1 matching over 8 bases. The CDR3 runs 8 residues. Germline loops: CDR1 DFQATT, CDR2 SNEGSKA (reference sequence).

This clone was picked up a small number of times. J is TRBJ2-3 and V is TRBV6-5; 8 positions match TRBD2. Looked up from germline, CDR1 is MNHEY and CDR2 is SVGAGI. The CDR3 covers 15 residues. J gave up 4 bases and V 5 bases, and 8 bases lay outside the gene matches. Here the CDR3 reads CASSKGAGAADTQYF. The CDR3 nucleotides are TGTGCCAGCAGTAAAGGAGCGGGAGCAGCAGATACGCAGTATTTT.

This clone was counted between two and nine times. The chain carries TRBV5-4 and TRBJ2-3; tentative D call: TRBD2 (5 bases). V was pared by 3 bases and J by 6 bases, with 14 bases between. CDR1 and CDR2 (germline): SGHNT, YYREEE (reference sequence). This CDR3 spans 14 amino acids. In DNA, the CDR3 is TGTGCCAGCAGCTCACGACTATCTTCGGATACGCAGTATTTT. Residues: CASSSRLSSDTQYF.